This TCR beta chain comes out of a study of shared clonotypes between healthy human individuals. CD45RO-negative, CCR7-positively selected cells formed the naive CD8 fraction, excluding terminally differentiated effector memory CD45RA+ cells. TCRdb's table, derived via immunoSEQ multiplex PCR, lists solely in-frame clones and lacks some. The repertoire has about 2.1 million clones, under 95% of them found once; the top ten carry approximately 1.7%. This clone was observed a single time. This CDR3 region has 14 residues. CDR1 MNHEY and CDR2 SVGAGI come from the germline V gene. V was cut by 5 bases and J by 5 bases, with 12 bases left in between.

The rearrangement uses TRBV6-5 and TRBJ2-2; D is unresolved. Sequences were obtained from naive CD8+ T cells from PBMCs. The TCR comes from a man aged 18 to 35 in good health. Some clones in this sample may be carry-over from other donors' samples. This chain's CDR3 is CASSPDLKTGELFF. As DNA, the CDR3 is TGTGCCAGCAGTCCCGACTTGAAGACCGGGGAGCTGTTTTTT.